A selection of T cell receptor beta chains follows, all from one sample in a study of blood T cell repertoires in COVID-19. Method: immunoSEQ multiplex PCR; TCRdb's copy keeps in-frame clones and lacks some. The sample records fewer than 400,000 clones, around 90% being singletons. Sequencing was carried out using PBMCs or T cells enriched from blood (not recorded which). The receptors derive from a man between 60 and 75 years old who had recovered from COVID-19. Both conserved end residues are part of each CDR3. Each record gives: clone size, D gene, J gene, V gene, CDR3 protein, CDR3 DNA. The D gene is left open where the match is weak. Expanded clones are given a class, and other clones once, few, many or no size at all.

>.|.|TRBJ1-2|TRBV14
CASSQDRGGRGYTF
TGTGCCAGCAGCCAAGATCGGGGGGGTAGAGGCTACACCTTC
>few|TRBD2|TRBJ2-1|TRBV5-1
CASSPIAGRVFEQFF
TGCGCCAGCAGCCCAATAGCGGGAAGGGTTTTTGAGCAGTTCTTC
>.|TRBD1|TRBJ2-7|TRBV28
CASRDGTAPFGQYF
TGTGCCAGCAGGGACGGGACAGCCCCGTTCGGGCAGTACTTC
>.|.|TRBJ2-7|TRBV13
CASSYRLGAHEQYF
TGTGCCAGCAGCTACCGACTGGGGGCCCACGAGCAGTACTTC
>.|TRBD1|TRBJ2-3|TRBV29-1
CSVPRTGGTDTQYF
TGCAGCGTCCCTCGGACAGGGGGCACAGATACGCAGTATTTT
>.|TRBD1|TRBJ2-5|TRBV25-1
CASSEGDRAQETQYF
TGTGCCAGCAGTGAAGGGGACAGGGCTCAAGAGACCCAGTACTTC
>.|.|TRBJ2-2|TRBV7-3
CASSSGTNTGELFF
TGTGCCAGCAGCTCCGGGACTAACACCGGGGAGCTGTTTTTT
>.|.|TRBJ2-7|TRBV21-1
CASSPGHNYEQYF
TGTGCCAGCAGCCCGGGACACAACTACGAGCAGTACTTC
>.|TRBD2|TRBJ2-3|TRBV9
CASSVTSGSSIDTQYF
TGTGCCAGCAGCGTTACTAGCGGGAGCTCTATAGATACGCAGTATTTT
>.|.|TRBJ1-6|TRBV5-6
CASSLNTQGNSPLHF
TGTGCCAGCAGCTTGAATACCCAGGGTAATTCACCCCTCCACTTT
>.|TRBD2|TRBJ2-5|TRBV7-2
CASSVLAGPQETQYF
TGTGCCAGCAGCGTACTAGCGGGACCCCAAGAGACCCAGTACTTC
>.|.|TRBJ1-4|TRBV6-5
CASSYSTGGGGEKLFF
TGTGCCAGCAGTTACTCTACCGGGGGTGGTGGAGAAAAACTGTTTTTT
>.|.|TRBJ1-2|TRBV14
CASSQATREGYTF
TGTGCCAGCAGCCAAGCAACCCGGGAGGGCTACACCTTC
>.|TRBD1|TRBJ1-1|TRBV7-3
CASSRQGQNTEAFF
TGTGCCAGCAGCCGACAGGGACAGAACACTGAAGCTTTCTTT
>.|TRBD1|TRBJ2-6|TRBV5-1
CASSRTGSSGANVLTF
TGCGCCAGCAGTCGGACAGGAAGCTCTGGGGCCAACGTCCTGACTTTC
>.|.|TRBJ1-5|TRBV5-4
CASSQGGPNQPQHF
TGTGCCAGCAGCCAAGGGGGACCCAATCAGCCCCAGCATTTT
>.|TRBD1|TRBJ1-1|TRBV6-5
CASSSGQGGRSTEAFF
TGTGCCAGCAGTTCGGGACAGGGAGGCCGTTCCACTGAAGCTTTCTTT
>.|TRBD1|TRBJ1-1|TRBV19
CASLDRFNTEAFF
TGTGCCAGCCTGGACAGGTTCAACACTGAAGCTTTCTTT
>.|.|TRBJ1-2|TRBV29-1
CSVEDRDKARYGYTF
TGCAGCGTTGAAGATCGGGACAAAGCCCGCTATGGCTACACCTTC
>.|.|TRBJ1-4|TRBV7-9
CASSWGRIEAEKLFF
TGTGCCAGCAGCTGGGGCAGGATTGAGGCCGAAAAACTGTTTTTT
>once|.|TRBJ1-2|TRBV29-1
CSAITGTNYGYTF
TGCAGCGCCATAACAGGGACGAACTATGGCTACACCTTC
>.|.|TRBJ1-1|TRBV7-3
CASSAQRNTEAFF
TGTGCCAGCAGCGCACAGAGGAACACTGAAGCTTTCTTT
>.|.|TRBJ2-3|TRBV12-3/TRBV12-4
CASSPTVDTQYF
TGTGCCAGCAGCCCGACAGTAGATACGCAGTATTTT
>.|.|TRBJ2-5|TRBV7-2
CASSLARSAGETQYF
TGTGCCAGCAGCTTAGCTAGGTCCGCAGGAGAGACCCAGTACTTC
>.|TRBD1|TRBJ2-7|TRBV18
CASSPYTGTGGYEQYF
TGTGCCAGCTCACCGTACACCGGGACAGGGGGCTACGAGCAGTACTTC
>.|TRBD2|TRBJ2-1|TRBV19
CATWDLAGKNEQFF
TGTGCCACCTGGGACCTAGCGGGTAAAAATGAGCAGTTCTTC
>.|.|TRBJ1-4|TRBV3-1/TRBV3-2
CASSDLGGGKLFF
TGTGCCAGCAGCGACTTGGGAGGCGGAAAACTGTTTTTT
>.|TRBD1|TRBJ2-2|TRBV25-1
CASSLETGVPMGELFF
TGTGCCAGCTCCCTAGAGACAGGGGTTCCCATGGGGGAGCTGTTTTTT
>.|.|TRBJ1-1|TRBV7-9
CASNVRHNTEAFF
TGTGCCAGCAATGTGAGACATAACACTGAAGCTTTCTTT
>.|.|TRBJ2-3|TRBV9
CASSVGGTDTQYF
TGTGCCAGCAGCGTAGGAGGGACAGATACGCAGTATTTT
>.|.|TRBJ1-1|TRBV6-5
CASSLTAGTEAFF
TGTGCCAGCAGTCTCACCGCCGGGACTGAAGCTTTCTTT